The rows below give T cell receptor beta chains drawn from one sample of a study of T cells after somatic rescue of genetic block. Some clones are missing from TCRdb's copy, which holds only in-frame ones; the method was immunoSEQ multiplex PCR. The sample yields 9,500 to 15,000 clones, about 69% seen once. What was sequenced was peripheral blood mononuclear cells (PBMCs). The receptors stem from a boy aged 10-17 years. Both conserved end residues are part of each CDR3. The order of the fields is V gene, CDR3 length, CDR3 protein.

TRBV7-3,13,CASSPYPYSEQYF
TRBV27,15,CASSFRQGEAYEQYF
TRBV7-3,13,CASSFTGGTEAFF
TRBV28,16,CASSYPGAGKGYEQYF
TRBV2,14,CASNADSQLGAQHF
TRBV4-2,16,CASSLDRTLGDEKLFF
TRBV30,14,CAWSPLGRVYGYTF
TRBV10-3,16,CAISESTGARTYEQYF
TRBV18,15,CASSVIKQGPEKLFF
TRBV11-3,13,CASSMGPSETQYF
TRBV5-4,14,CASSLPGLWVGYTF
TRBV7-3,15,CASSLSTFSLDTQYF
TRBV6-1,15,CASSEALRGVGGYTF
TRBV29-1,10,CSVGDGEQYF
TRBV7-2,19,CASSLASLASGGDSYEQYF
TRBV19,14,CASSIPHRSDTQYF
TRBV18,17,CASSPLGQHFSGNTIYF
TRBV7-3,13,CASSLLGRGELFF
TRBV10-3,16,CAISESGTEVSYGYTF
TRBV7-3,17,CASSLERPGAGSQEQFF
TRBV11-1,13,CASSSGVAYEQYF
TRBV4-2,18,CASSQWTGGHYSNQPQHF
TRBV6-4,15,CASSREGSPNQPQHF
TRBV19,13,CASSIRQGSGYTF
TRBV9,13,CASSVGTYYGYTF
TRBV28,15,CASSSLRQVQETQYF
TRBV2,15,CASSPPQALNTEAFF
TRBV19,15,CASSIQAGLYNEQFF
TRBV9,20,CASSAYNGVHRDRTNYGYTF
TRBV10-3,14,CAIRGSGNNSPLHF
TRBV18,12,CASSPTGGQAFF
TRBV9,17,CASSAGTSGGYYNEQFF
TRBV5-4,15,CASSLEGQKRETQYF
TRBV30,16,CAWSHTPELAYNEQFF
TRBV7-2,12,CASSGRAGGYTF
TRBV6-5,8,CASLEQYF
TRBV4-2,13,CASSQDLTRAQFF
TRBV6-5,13,CASSYSRTMAQYF
TRBV7-9,18,CASSLGQGDQRISYEQYF
TRBV28,15,CASSFPGGGTDTQYF